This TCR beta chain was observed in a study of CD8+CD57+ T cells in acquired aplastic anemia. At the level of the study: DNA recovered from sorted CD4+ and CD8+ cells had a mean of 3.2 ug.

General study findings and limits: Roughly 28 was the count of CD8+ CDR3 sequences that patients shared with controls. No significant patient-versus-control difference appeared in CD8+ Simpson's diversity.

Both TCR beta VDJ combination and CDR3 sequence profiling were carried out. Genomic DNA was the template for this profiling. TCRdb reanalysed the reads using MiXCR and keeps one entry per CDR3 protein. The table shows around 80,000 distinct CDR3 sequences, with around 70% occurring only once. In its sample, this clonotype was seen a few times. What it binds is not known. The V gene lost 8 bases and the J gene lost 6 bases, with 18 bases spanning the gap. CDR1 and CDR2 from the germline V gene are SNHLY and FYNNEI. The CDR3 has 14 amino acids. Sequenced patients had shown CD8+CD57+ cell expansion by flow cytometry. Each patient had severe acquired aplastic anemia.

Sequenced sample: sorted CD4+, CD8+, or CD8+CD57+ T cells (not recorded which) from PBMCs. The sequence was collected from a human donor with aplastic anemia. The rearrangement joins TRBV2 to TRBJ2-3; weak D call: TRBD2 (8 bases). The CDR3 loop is CASDRAGGRDTQYF. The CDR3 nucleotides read TGTGCCAGCGACAGGGCGGGGGGCCGCGATACGCAGTATTTT.